This TCR beta chain was retrieved from a study of EBV T-cell therapy then PD-1 blockade in nasopharyngeal carcinoma (dated by TCRdb to the early 2020s). The treatment or condition label corresponds to: AdE1-LMPpoly-expanded autologous EBV-specific T-cell therapy followed by anti-PD-1 nivolumab. Genomic DNA was extracted from sorted cells using the Qiagen DNeasy Kit. Deep sequencing of the TCR beta chain was done on the immunoSEQ platform. Per the original workflow: The immunoSEQ Analyzer software was used to analyze the repertoire data. Imported from immuneACCESS, the table was reduced by TCRdb to in-frame sequences with V and J called. These copies leave out some clones; in studies compared against another copy, an unresolved V gene accounts for under half, and the cause of the remainder is not known. From that table come the V and J calls and clone size; the DNA was used to work out D and trimming. The sample has 25,000 or so clones on record, approximately 84% of them singletons. 25% to 35% of the sample is held by the ten biggest clonotypes.

The germline V gene supplies CDR1 SNHLY and CDR2 FYNNEI. Unmatched junction bases come to 2, with V trimmed by 9 bases and J by 2 bases. The CDR3 starts with the cysteine, ends with the phenylalanine, and has 13 residues. The DNA shown is the 39-base CDR3, in frame from base 1. Comment on this clone: The clone's antigen remains unknown. No per-base quality is available; no much larger clone lies one base away.

The chain is encoded by TRBV2 joined to TRBJ2-1, and 9 junction bases match TRBD1. The sequence was obtained from a middle-aged man with nasopharyngeal carcinoma. This material consisted of CD8+ T cells from blood, taken at roughly day 61 from a patient whose treatment included autologous EBV-specific T cells and nivolumab. The nucleotides are TGTGCCAGACGGACAGGGGCCTACAATGAGCAGTTCTTC. Translated, this is CARRTGAYNEQFF.